These T cell receptor beta chains were read from a single sample in a study of cytomegalovirus exposure and HLA in healthy donors. The protocol was immunoSEQ multiplex PCR, while the TCRdb copy is restricted to in-frame clones and leaves out a portion. The sample comprises 100,000 to 150,000 clones, around 80% of which are singletons, and about 2.7% rests with the top ten. Input material: PBMCs. Source of these receptors: a young woman in good health and CMV-seropositive. Both conserved end residues are part of each CDR3. The D gene is left open where the match is weak. Clone size is stated in some rows and not others, as once, few, many or a class when expanded.

j_call d_call clone_size v_call cdr3_nt cdr3_aa
TRBJ2-5 . . TRBV6-6 TGTGCCAGCAGTCCCCGGGGGGCGGAGACCCAGTACTTC CASSPRGAETQYF
TRBJ1-1 TRBD1 once TRBV30 TGTGCCTGGAGCCGAGAAGGGGGCTCGTTAAGCTCCTTCTTT CAWSREGGSLSSFF
TRBJ2-5 TRBD1 . TRBV5-1 TGCGCCAGCAGTAAAGGACAGGGGGCCAACCAAGAGACCCAGTACTTC CASSKGQGANQETQYF
TRBJ1-1 . . TRBV20-1 TGCAGTGCCCAAACGGGGGGGGGAGCTTTCTTT CSAQTGGGAFF
TRBJ1-2 . . TRBV19 TGTGCCAGTAGTATCCGAGGGCCCCAGGTGGGCTATGGCTACACCTTC CASSIRGPQVGYGYTF
TRBJ2-3 . . TRBV25-1 TGTGCCAGCAGTCTAGTCGGTAAAATTAGCACAGATACGCAGTATTTT CASSLVGKISTDTQYF
TRBJ1-4 TRBD1 . TRBV10-2 TGCGCCAGCAGTGAGATTCGACAGGGGAGGATTAATGAAAAACTGTTTTTT CASSEIRQGRINEKLFF
TRBJ1-2 . . TRBV9 TGTGCCAGCAGCGCAGACAGGAACTATGGCTACACCTTC CASSADRNYGYTF
TRBJ2-7 . . TRBV7-2 TGTGCCAGCAGCTTAACACAGGCGACCTACGAGCAGTACTTC CASSLTQATYEQYF
TRBJ2-1 TRBD2 . TRBV7-2 TGTGCCAGTTTTGGGGCTAGCGGGGCGAGCTCCTACAATGAGCAGTTCTTC CASFGASGASSYNEQFF
TRBJ2-1 . . TRBV11-2 TGTGCCAGCAGCGTTACAGGGAGCAATGAGCAGTTCTTC CASSVTGSNEQFF
TRBJ1-2 TRBD1 . TRBV19 TGTGCCAGTACCCTGGACAGGGAAGCACGCGGCTACACCTTC CASTLDREARGYTF
TRBJ1-1 TRBD1 once TRBV29-1 TGCACCGTACGACAGGGGGTGAACACTGAAGCTTTCTTT CTVRQGVNTEAFF
TRBJ2-7 . few TRBV6-1 TGTGCCAGCAGTGAAGTAGGGAAAGGAGGGCAGTACTTC CASSEVGKGGQYF
TRBJ1-5 . . TRBV18 TGTGCCAGCTCACCTTCGGGCAGGGTTCAGCCCCAGCATTTT CASSPSGRVQPQHF
TRBJ1-6 . . TRBV11-2 TGTGCCAGCAGCTTAGACTTTCGAGCACCCCTCCACTTT CASSLDFRAPLHF
TRBJ2-1 . . TRBV10-3 TGTGCCATCAGTGCAGCTGCGGGGGCCCCGTACAATGAGCAGTTCTTC CAISAAAGAPYNEQFF
TRBJ1-2 TRBD1 . TRBV5-1 TGCGCCAGCAGCACGGGACAGGGTGACTATGGCTACACCTTC CASSTGQGDYGYTF
TRBJ2-7 . . TRBV7-9 TGTTCCAGCAGCTTAGAGACAGGCTATAACTACGAGCAGTACTTC CSSSLETGYNYEQYF
TRBJ2-6 . few TRBV5-6 TGTGCCAGCAGCTTGGAAGGGGCTGGGGCCAACGTCCTGACTTTC CASSLEGAGANVLTF
TRBJ2-3 . . TRBV5-1 TGCGCCAGCCGAAGCGGAGCTGCTAGCACAGATACGCAGTATTTT CASRSGAASTDTQYF
TRBJ2-7 . . TRBV7-2 TGTGCCAGCAGCCCGTCCTCCTACGAGCAGTACTTC CASSPSSYEQYF
TRBJ1-2 TRBD1 . TRBV5-1 TGCGCCAGCAGCTTCGAGGGACAGGGTGTCTATGGCCACACCTTC CASSFEGQGVYGHTF
TRBJ2-1 TRBD2 . TRBV7-8 TGTGCCAGCAGCCCTCGGGACTATTACAATGAGCAGTTCTTC CASSPRDYYNEQFF
TRBJ2-1 TRBD2 . TRBV6-5 TGTGCCAGCAGTTACGTGCTAGCGGTCTACAATGAGCAGTTCTTC CASSYVLAVYNEQFF
TRBJ1-2 . . TRBV9 TGTGCCAGCAGCGTGTCCTACGGACAGAACTATGGCTACACCTTC CASSVSYGQNYGYTF
TRBJ2-1 TRBD2 . TRBV9 TGTGCCAGCAGCTTCGAACTAGCGGGGGGGTGGAATGAGCAGTTCTTC CASSFELAGGWNEQFF
TRBJ1-1 . few TRBV19 TGTGCCAGTAGTCAATACGGCCTAGGGTCACAGGGTAGACCTGAAGCTTTCTTT CASSQYGLGSQGRPEAFF
TRBJ2-1 . . TRBV28 TGTGCCAGCAGTTTATGGGGGGGTGAGCAGTTCTTC CASSLWGGEQFF
TRBJ2-2 TRBD1 . TRBV10-3 TGTGCCATCACCAAACAGGGGCCCACCGGGGAGCTGTTTTTT CAITKQGPTGELFF
TRBJ2-7 TRBD2 . TRBV27 TGTGCCAGCAGGGGATTCGCTAGCGGGGGGCCTAGGAGCTCCTACGAGCAGTACTTC CASRGFASGGPRSSYEQYF
TRBJ2-1 TRBD1 . TRBV18 TGTGCCAGCTCACCCGTACAGGGGGCCTACAATGAGCAGTTCTTC CASSPVQGAYNEQFF
TRBJ1-2 TRBD1 . TRBV5-4 TGTGCCAGCAGCCACCCGACTCAGGGGGAGCATGGCTACACCTTC CASSHPTQGEHGYTF
TRBJ2-3 . . TRBV11-2 TGTGCCAGCAGCTTAACAGGGAACACAGATACGCAGTATTTT CASSLTGNTDTQYF
TRBJ2-5 . . TRBV7-9 TGTGCCAGCAGCCCTATTGACTCCGTGACCCAGTACTTC CASSPIDSVTQYF
TRBJ1-2 TRBD1 . TRBV19 TGTGCCAGTAGGGCCACGGACAGGGAGGGTTATGGCTACACCTTC CASRATDREGYGYTF
TRBJ2-1 . . TRBV20-1 TGCAGGAAGGACTCTTACAATGAGCAGTTCTTC CRKDSYNEQFF
TRBJ2-3 TRBD1 . TRBV9 TGTGCCAGCAGCGGGGACAGACAGCCCACAGATACGCAGTATTTT CASSGDRQPTDTQYF
TRBJ2-3 . once TRBV21-1 TGTGCCAGCAGCAAAGTCGGGGGGGCAAGCACAGATACGCAGTATTTT CASSKVGGASTDTQYF
TRBJ1-1 . . TRBV11-3 TGTGCCAGCAGCTCCTCAGTTAACACTGAAGCTTTCTTT CASSSSVNTEAFF
TRBJ1-2 . . TRBV7-6 TGTGCCAGCAGCTTAGCCGGGGATCCTCCTAACTATGGCTACACCTTC CASSLAGDPPNYGYTF
TRBJ1-2 . . TRBV30 TGTGCTTTCCAACAGGGTCGAGGCTATGGCTACACCTTC CAFQQGRGYGYTF
TRBJ1-2 TRBD1 . TRBV30 TGTGCCTGGACGCGCCCATACAGGGGTGGCTACACCTTC CAWTRPYRGGYTF
TRBJ2-5 TRBD1 . TRBV2 TGTGCCAGCAGTAGCTGGGACAGGGAGGGAGAGACCCAGTACTTC CASSSWDREGETQYF
TRBJ2-3 . once TRBV9 TGTGCCAGCAGCGTAGCGGGGGATACGCAGTATTTT CASSVAGDTQYF
TRBJ2-1 . . TRBV12-5 TGTGCTAGTGGTTTGGTTATCCGGGGTGAGCAGTTCTTC CASGLVIRGEQFF
TRBJ2-7 . . TRBV7-9 TGTGCCAGCAGCCGAGAGTACGAGCAGTACTTC CASSREYEQYF
TRBJ2-5 TRBD1 . TRBV5-4 TGTGCCAGCAGTCGACAGGGTGAAGAGACCCAGTACTTC CASSRQGEETQYF
TRBJ2-2 . . TRBV27 TGTGCCAGCAGCGCTACGGGACACCGCGACACCGGGGAGCTGTTTTTT CASSATGHRDTGELFF
TRBJ1-2 TRBD1 . TRBV2 TGTGCCAGCAGAGTATCCGGGACAGCTAACTATGGCTACACCTTC CASRVSGTANYGYTF
TRBJ2-1 . . TRBV10-3 TGTGCCACGCAGGAGGAGGCTACTAATGAGCAGTTCTTC CATQEEATNEQFF
TRBJ2-3 TRBD1 . TRBV19 TGTGCCAGTAGTCCACAGGGGGCCGGCACAGATACGCAGTATTTT CASSPQGAGTDTQYF
TRBJ2-7 . once TRBV7-9 TGTTCCAGCAGCCCGGGATTCTACGAGCAGTACTTC CSSSPGFYEQYF
TRBJ1-1 . . TRBV7-7 TGTGCCAGCAGAGCGACCGTGAACACTGAAGCTTTCTTT CASRATVNTEAFF
TRBJ2-2 TRBD2 few TRBV2 TGTGCCAGCAGTCCGGCCAACGGGGGGGCCACCGGGGAGCTGTTTTTT CASSPANGGATGELFF
TRBJ2-2 . . TRBV2 TGTGCCAGCGGCGCGGCGAGCCCTGGCCTTGGGGAGCTGTTTTTT CASGAASPGLGELFF
TRBJ1-4 . . TRBV4-1 TGCGCCAGCAGCCAAGTGAACAGGCCAAATGAAAAACTGTTTTTT CASSQVNRPNEKLFF
TRBJ2-7 . few TRBV13 TGTGCCAGCAGCGAAACGGTCCACGAGCAGTACTTC CASSETVHEQYF
TRBJ1-1 . . TRBV10-3 TGTGCCTACCGAAGGGAGGAGAAGAACACTGAAGCTTTCTTT CAYRREEKNTEAFF
TRBJ2-7 . . TRBV30 TGTGCCTGGAAATCGACAGTCTACGAGCAGTACTTC CAWKSTVYEQYF